This is a list of T cell receptor beta chains from one sample in a study of CD8 T cells in Susac syndrome. TCRdb itself ran the immunoSEQ multiplex PCR reads through MiXCR, one entry per CDR3 protein. Seen here are 95,000 to 150,000 distinct CDR3 sequences, 96% observed once, and the top ten hold more than 0.12%. The sequenced material came from CD4+ T cells from PBMCs. These receptors all stem from a human donor with Susac syndrome. CDR3s include the opening cysteine and the closing phenylalanine or tryptophan. Fields, in order: clone size, D gene, J gene, V gene, CDR3 DNA, CDR3 protein. A D gene is named only where the DNA matches it firmly. Some rows have no size entry. The others give once, few or many, or a class for an expanded clone.

. | TRBD1 | TRBJ1-5 | TRBV20-1 | TGCAGTGCAATGGACAGGCCCAATCAGCCCCAGCATTTT | CSAMDRPNQPQHF
. | . | TRBJ2-1 | TRBV11-2 | TGTGCCACCCGGGAGAGCCTATACAATGAGCAGTTCTTC | CATRESLYNEQFF
. | . | TRBJ2-2 | TRBV28 | TGTGCCAGCAGTCCTTCCGGGTTTTTTACCGGGACGTCGAACACCGGGGAGCTGTTTTTT | CASSPSGFFTGTSNTGELFF
. | . | TRBJ1-5 | TRBV27 | TGTGCCAGCAGCGGTTTGGGCAATCAGCCCCAGCATTTT | CASSGLGNQPQHF
. | TRBD2 | TRBJ2-7 | TRBV7-2 | TGTGCCAGCAGCTTAGGGGGGGGTGCCTACGAGCAGTACTTC | CASSLGGGAYEQYF
. | TRBD1 | TRBJ2-7 | TRBV29-1 | TGCAGCGTTGAAGACAGGGGGCTGGGGGAGCAGTACTTC | CSVEDRGLGEQYF
. | . | TRBJ2-7 | TRBV4-1 | TGCGCCAGCAGAGAGGTAGGATCCTACGAGCAGTACTTC | CASREVGSYEQYF
. | TRBD1 | TRBJ2-7 | TRBV23-1 | TGCGCCAGCGGCCGGGACAGCTCCTACGAGCAGTACTTC | CASGRDSSYEQYF
. | TRBD2 | TRBJ2-3 | TRBV20-1 | TGCAGTGCTAGACTAGCGGGAGCAGATACGCAGTATTTT | CSARLAGADTQYF
. | TRBD1 | TRBJ2-7 | TRBV20-1 | TGCAGTGCTAGAGTGCAGTCGACAGGGACCTGGAACTACGAGCAGTACTTC | CSARVQSTGTWNYEQYF
once | . | TRBJ2-1 | TRBV19 | TGTGCCAGTAGTATGCCAGGTGGGGCGCACAATGAGCAGTTCTTC | CASSMPGGAHNEQFF
. | TRBD2 | TRBJ2-5 | TRBV28 | TGTGCCAGCAGTTTTAGCGGGCCACGGACGGAGACCCAGTACTTC | CASSFSGPRTETQYF
. | . | TRBJ1-2 | TRBV4-3 | TGCGCCAGCAGCCAAGATCTAGCCGGAGACTATGGCTACACCTTC | CASSQDLAGDYGYTF
. | . | TRBJ1-5 | TRBV12-3/TRBV12-4 | TGTGCCAGCAGTGTCAGGGAAGGACAGCCCCAGCATTTT | CASSVREGQPQHF
. | . | TRBJ2-5 | TRBV6-5 | TGTGCCAGCAGTTTGCCGGGCCGCGGGACCCAGTACTTC | CASSLPGRGTQYF
. | . | TRBJ1-2 | TRBV18 | TGTGCCAGCTCACCACCCAAGAACTATGGCTACACCTTC | CASSPPKNYGYTF
. | . | TRBJ2-3 | TRBV24-1 | TGTGCCACCAGTGACGCGGACGGAGGGGATACGCAGTATTTT | CATSDADGGDTQYF
once | . | TRBJ2-7 | TRBV29-1 | TGCAGCGTTGAAAGGGACAAGGACAGAAGGTACTTC | CSVERDKDRRYF
. | . | TRBJ2-2 | TRBV30 | TGTGCCTGGAGTGTCGTCAGGGCGAACACCGGGGAGCTGTTTTTT | CAWSVVRANTGELFF
once | . | TRBJ1-2 | TRBV5-6 | TGTGCCAGCAGCTTGAAGTACGGGGTAGAGTATGGCTACACCTTC | CASSLKYGVEYGYTF
. | . | TRBJ2-1 | TRBV29-1 | TGCAGCGTTGAGGAAGGGAGTGAGCAGTTCTTC | CSVEEGSEQFF
. | . | TRBJ2-6 | TRBV14 | TGTGCCAGCAGCCAATTGACCGGGGCCAACGTCCTGACTTTC | CASSQLTGANVLTF
. | TRBD1 | TRBJ1-5 | TRBV15 | TGTGCCACCAGTGTGACAGGGGACAACAATCAGCCCCAGCATTTT | CATSVTGDNNQPQHF
. | TRBD1 | TRBJ1-5 | TRBV2 | TGTGCCAGTACAGGGGATCTGGATCAGCCCCAGCATTTT | CASTGDLDQPQHF
once | . | TRBJ1-5 | TRBV2 | TGTGCCAGCAGGCGGAATAGCAATCAGCCCCAGCATTTT | CASRRNSNQPQHF
. | . | TRBJ1-2 | TRBV30 | TGTGCCTGGACCGGGGGACGCTATGGCTACACCTTC | CAWTGGRYGYTF
. | . | TRBJ2-1 | TRBV4-2 | TGTGCCAGCAGCCAAGACTTAGCGAACAATGAGCAGTTCTTC | CASSQDLANNEQFF
. | . | TRBJ1-2 | TRBV29-1 | TGCAGCGCCAGAGACGGGCACGGCTACACCTTC | CSARDGHGYTF
. | TRBD2 | TRBJ2-1 | TRBV12-3/TRBV12-4 | TGTGCCAGCAGTTTAGAAGCGGGAGGCCACAATGAGCAGTTCTTC | CASSLEAGGHNEQFF
. | TRBD1 | TRBJ1-4 | TRBV7-2 | TGTGCCAGCAGCCCAGGGACAGGGCAAGAAAAACTGTTTTTT | CASSPGTGQEKLFF
. | . | TRBJ1-1 | TRBV20-1 | TGCAGTGCTAGCCAGCCCAACACTGAAGCTTTCTTT | CSASQPNTEAFF
. | . | TRBJ2-7 | TRBV7-3 | TGTGCCAGCAGCCTTAGTGGGACGGACCCCTACGAGCAGTACTTC | CASSLSGTDPYEQYF
. | TRBD2 | TRBJ2-2 | TRBV5-1 | TGCGCCAGCAGCAAGACTAGCGGCCCGAACACCGGGGAGCTGTTTTTT | CASSKTSGPNTGELFF
. | TRBD1 | TRBJ2-2 | TRBV5-1 | TGCGCCAGCAGGGGACAGGGGACATTCGGCGGGGAGCTGTTTTTT | CASRGQGTFGGELFF